The 3 T cell receptor beta chains reported below all come from one sample, sequenced in a study of blood T cell repertoires in COVID-19. Repertoires were generated with immunoSEQ multiplex PCR, while TCRdb's copy carries only in-frame clones and drops some. The sample yields about 380,000 clones, 81% seen once. The sequenced material came from peripheral blood. These TCRs come from a human donor with acute or convalescent COVID-19. The donor label of this sample is uncertain.

V and J are TRBV5-8 and TRBJ1-2; D unresolved. Trimming stripped 0 bases from V and 9 bases from J, with 9 bases between. CDR1 SGHTS and CDR2 YDEGEE come from the germline V gene. The CDR3 contains 12 residues. CDR3 DNA: TGTGCCAGCAGCTTGGATCGGGGAAGCTACACCTTC. It specifies CASSLDRGSYTF.

This clone occurred once. The rearrangement joins TRBV5-1 to TRBJ2-3; 9 bases are shared with TRBD1. This CDR3 comprises 17 residues. CDR1 is SGHRS, CDR2 YFSETQ, per germline. V gave up 1 base and J gave up 0 bases; unmatched junction bases: 6. The CDR3 DNA sequence: TGCGCCAGCAGCTTGCAACTACAGGGGGCGAGCACAGATACGCAGTATTTT. Its protein product is CASSLQLQGASTDTQYF.

The V call is TRBV5-1, the J call TRBJ2-1; D gene ambiguous. Germline V CDR1 and CDR2: SGHRS, YFSETQ. The length of the CDR3 is 14 residues. Between the trimmed V and J ends, which lost 2 bases and 1 base, there was a span of 7 bases. CDR3 bases: TGCGCCAGCAGCTTTGCTAATTCCTACAATGAGCAGTTCTTC. Translation gives CASSFANSYNEQFF. Combining the CDR3 with reference TRBV5-1 and TRBJ2-1 gives the whole variable domain KAGVTQTPRYLIKTRGQQVTLSCSPISGHRSVSWYQQTPGQGLQFLFEYFSETQRNKGNFPGRFSGRQFSNSRSEMNVSTLELGDSALYLCASSFANSYNEQFFGPGTRLTVL.